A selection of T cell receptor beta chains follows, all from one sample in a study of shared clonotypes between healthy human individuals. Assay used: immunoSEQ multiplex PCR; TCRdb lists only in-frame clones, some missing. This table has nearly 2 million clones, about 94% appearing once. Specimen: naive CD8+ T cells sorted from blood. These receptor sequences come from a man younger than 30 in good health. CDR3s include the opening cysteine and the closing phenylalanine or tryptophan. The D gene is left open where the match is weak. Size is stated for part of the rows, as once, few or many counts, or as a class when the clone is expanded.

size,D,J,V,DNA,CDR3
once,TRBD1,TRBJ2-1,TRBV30,TGTGCCTGGAGGGGGACAGGGGTCAATGAGCAGTTCTTC,CAWRGTGVNEQFF
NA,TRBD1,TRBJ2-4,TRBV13,TGTGCCAGCAGCAACGACAGGGGAATTGACATTCAGTACTTC,CASSNDRGIDIQYF
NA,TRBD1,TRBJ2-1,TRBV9,TGTGCCAGCAGCGATGGGACAGGGACCGAGCAGTTCTTC,CASSDGTGTEQFF
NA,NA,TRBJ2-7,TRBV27,TGTGCCAGCAGTTTACTCACAAGCAGGGGAATCTACGAGCAGTACTTC,CASSLLTSRGIYEQYF
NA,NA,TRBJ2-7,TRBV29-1,TGCAGCGTATTCGGACAAGACTACGAGCAGTACTTC,CSVFGQDYEQYF
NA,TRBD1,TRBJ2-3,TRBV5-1,TGCGCCAGCAGCCGAGACCAGGGGGCAGATACGCAGTATTTT,CASSRDQGADTQYF
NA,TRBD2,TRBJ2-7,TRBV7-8,TGTGCCAGCAGTCGCTCGGGAGGGAGCGTCCACGAGCAGTACTTC,CASSRSGGSVHEQYF
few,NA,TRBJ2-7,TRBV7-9,TGTGCCAGCAGCTTACCCGGGACACCCTACGAGCAGTACTTC,CASSLPGTPYEQYF
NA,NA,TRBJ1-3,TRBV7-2,TGTGCCAGCAGCTTAAATTGGGATTCTGGAAACACCATATATTTT,CASSLNWDSGNTIYF
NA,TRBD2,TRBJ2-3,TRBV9,TGTGCCAGCAGCGAGGGACTAGCGGGGGGTACCCGGTCGCCGTATTTT,CASSEGLAGGTRSPYF
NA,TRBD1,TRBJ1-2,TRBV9,TGTGCCAGCAGCGTAGGGGGCAGGGGGACGCATGGCTACACCTTC,CASSVGGRGTHGYTF
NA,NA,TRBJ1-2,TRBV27,TGTGCCAGCAGTTCGTCCGTCGTGGGTGGCTACACCTTC,CASSSSVVGGYTF
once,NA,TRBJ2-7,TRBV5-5,TGTGCCAGCAGCTTGTCTTTGAAGGGTGGGACGGTCTCCTACGAGCAGTACTTC,CASSLSLKGGTVSYEQYF
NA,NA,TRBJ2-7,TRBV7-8,TGTGCCAGCAGCTCCCTCGAGGGCGAGCAGTACTTC,CASSSLEGEQYF
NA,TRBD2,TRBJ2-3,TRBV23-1,TGCGCCACAGAGGAGCGGGGAGATACGCAGTATTTT,CATEERGDTQYF
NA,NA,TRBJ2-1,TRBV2,TGTGCCAGCAGGTTGGTCCCGGGTGAGCAGTTCTTC,CASRLVPGEQFF
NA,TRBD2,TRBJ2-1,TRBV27,TGTGCCAGCACCCCGGGGAGCGGGGGGTACAATGAGCAGTTCTTC,CASTPGSGGYNEQFF
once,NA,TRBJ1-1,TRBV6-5,TGTGCCAGCGCCCCCGGCGGGGCGAACACTGAAGCTTTCTTT,CASAPGGANTEAFF
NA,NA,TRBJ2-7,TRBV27,TGTGCCAGCAGTACACTCACCGCCTACGAGCAGTACTTC,CASSTLTAYEQYF
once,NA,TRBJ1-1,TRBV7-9,TGTGCCAGCAGCTCACCGGGACGGATGAACACTGAAGCTTTCTTT,CASSSPGRMNTEAFF
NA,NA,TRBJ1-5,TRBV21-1,TGTGCCAGCCCCGCCGACAGACCCAATCAGCCCCAGCATTTT,CASPADRPNQPQHF
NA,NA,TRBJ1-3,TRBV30,TGTGCCTGGAGTGTCCTGATGGGGGCCCCGAAAGTCTCTGGAAACACCATATATTTT,CAWSVLMGAPKVSGNTIYF
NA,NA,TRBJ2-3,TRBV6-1,TGTGCCACCAACACGGTCCAGGACCTCACAGATACGCAGTATTTT,CATNTVQDLTDTQYF
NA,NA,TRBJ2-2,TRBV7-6,TGTGCCAGCAGCTTGGAAGGTTCGGGGGAGCTGTTTTTT,CASSLEGSGELFF
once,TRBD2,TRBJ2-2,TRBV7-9,TGTGCCAGCAGCTTAGGACTAGCGGGAGAAGGCGGGGAGCTGTTTTTT,CASSLGLAGEGGELFF
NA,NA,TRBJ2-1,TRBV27,TGTGCCAGCAGTTTGGGTCCCAACAATGAGCAGTTCTTC,CASSLGPNNEQFF
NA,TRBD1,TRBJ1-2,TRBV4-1,TGCGCCAGCAGCCTGGACAGGGCTGACTATGGCTACACCTTC,CASSLDRADYGYTF
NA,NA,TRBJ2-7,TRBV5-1,TGCGCCAGCAGCGAAGACCGGGACCCCGTTTGGTACGAGCAGTACTTC,CASSEDRDPVWYEQYF
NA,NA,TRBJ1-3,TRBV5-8,TGTGCCAGCAGCTTCGAGGCCTGGAACACCATATATTTT,CASSFEAWNTIYF
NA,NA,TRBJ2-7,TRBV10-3,TGTGCCATCAGTGATATTCAAGGCTACGAGCAGTACTTC,CAISDIQGYEQYF
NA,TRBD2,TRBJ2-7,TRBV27,TGTGCCAGCAGTTTAGCGGGAGGGGTCTTAACGGAGCAGTACTTC,CASSLAGGVLTEQYF
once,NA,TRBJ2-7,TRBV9,TGTGCCAGCAGCCCCCTTTTGGGGGGAGGCTCCTACGAGCAGTACTTC,CASSPLLGGGSYEQYF
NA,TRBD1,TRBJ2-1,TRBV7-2,TGTGCCAGCAGCTTCCGGGGACAGCTACCATACAATGAGCAGTTCTTC,CASSFRGQLPYNEQFF
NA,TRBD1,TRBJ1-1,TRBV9,TGTGCCAGCAGCGAGGGGGGCACAGGGGGCCTAAGGAACACTGAAGCTTTCTTT,CASSEGGTGGLRNTEAFF
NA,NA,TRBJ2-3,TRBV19,TGTGCCAGTAGTCCGACGGGGGTCACAGATACGCAGTATTTT,CASSPTGVTDTQYF
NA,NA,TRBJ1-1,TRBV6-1,TGTGCCAGCAACAACGCACCGAACACTGAAGCTTTCTTT,CASNNAPNTEAFF
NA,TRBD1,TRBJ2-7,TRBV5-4,TGTGCCAGCAGTTCCAGGGACAGGCTCTACGAGCAGTACTTC,CASSSRDRLYEQYF
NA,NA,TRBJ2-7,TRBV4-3,TGCGCCAGCAGCCCGGCAGAGCTCTCCTACGAGCAGTACTTC,CASSPAELSYEQYF
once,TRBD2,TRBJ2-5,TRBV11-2,TGTGCCAGCAGCTTAGTTGGGACTAACCAAGAGACCCAGTACTTC,CASSLVGTNQETQYF
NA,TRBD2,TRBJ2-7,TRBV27,TGTGCCAGCGGGGCCCACTTCACTAGCGGGGGGGAACAACCCACAGCCTACGAGCAGTACTTC,CASGAHFTSGGEQPTAYEQYF
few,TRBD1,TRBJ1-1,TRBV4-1,TGCGCCAGCAGCCAGGGACAGGGGATTGGGACTGAAGCTTTCTTT,CASSQGQGIGTEAFF
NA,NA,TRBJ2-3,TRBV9,TGTGCCAGCAGCCCCGAAGGACACTTCGGAGATACGCAGTATTTT,CASSPEGHFGDTQYF
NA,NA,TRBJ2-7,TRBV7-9,TGTGCCAGCAGCGGTGAGGCCTACGAGCAGTACTTC,CASSGEAYEQYF
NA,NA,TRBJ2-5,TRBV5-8,TGTGCCAGCAGCTTGTGGCAGGCGGAGACCCAGTACTTC,CASSLWQAETQYF
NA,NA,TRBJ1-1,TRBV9,TGTGCCAGCAGCGTATCCTGGACGGTGAACACTGAAGCTTTCTTT,CASSVSWTVNTEAFF
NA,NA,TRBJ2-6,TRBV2,TGTGCCAGCAGTGACGGTTCCATCGTTAACTCTGGGGCCAACGTCCTGACTTTC,CASSDGSIVNSGANVLTF
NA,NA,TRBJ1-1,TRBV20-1,TGCAGTGCTAGGGTCGCCTATGAAGCTTTCTTT,CSARVAYEAFF
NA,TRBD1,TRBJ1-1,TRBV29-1,TGCAGCGTTGCCCTGACAGGGGCCCCCGAAGCTTTCTTT,CSVALTGAPEAFF
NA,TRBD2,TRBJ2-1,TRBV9,TGTGCCAGCAGCGTGACTAGCTTTGATGAGCAGTTCTTC,CASSVTSFDEQFF
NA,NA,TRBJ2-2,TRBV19,TGTGCCAGTAGTATAGCCGAAAACACCGGGGAGCTGTTTTTT,CASSIAENTGELFF
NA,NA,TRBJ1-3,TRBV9,TGTGCCAGCAGCCCGGACGGGAGCTCTGGAAACACCATATATTTT,CASSPDGSSGNTIYF